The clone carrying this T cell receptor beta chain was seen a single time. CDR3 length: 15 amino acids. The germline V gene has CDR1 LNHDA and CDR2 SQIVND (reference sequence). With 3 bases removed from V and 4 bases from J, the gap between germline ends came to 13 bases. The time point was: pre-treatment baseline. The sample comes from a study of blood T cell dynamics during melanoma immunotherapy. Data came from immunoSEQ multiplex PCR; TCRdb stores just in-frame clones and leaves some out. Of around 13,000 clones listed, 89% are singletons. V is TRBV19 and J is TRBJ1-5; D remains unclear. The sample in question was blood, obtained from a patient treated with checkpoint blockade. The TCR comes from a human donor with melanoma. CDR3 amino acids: CASSIYHNRNQPQHF. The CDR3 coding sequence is TGTGCCAGTAGTATTTATCACAATAGGAATCAGCCCCAGCATTTT.